This record concerns one T cell receptor beta chain sequence. No antigen is known for it. These data are taken from a study of shared clonotypes between healthy human individuals. Overall study findings and caveats: Rarefaction demonstrated incomplete sorted-subset sequencing despite large depth.

The investigators split CD4+ cells into a CD45RA+ naive subset and a CD45RA-negative memory subset. This table comes from immunoSEQ multiplex PCR, and its TCRdb copy is limited to in-frame clones, with some not included. Of 740,000 or so clones listed, 55% to 85% are singletons. V gave up 4 bases and J gave up 7 bases; unmatched junction bases: 6. This CDR3 comprises 13 residues. From germline, CDR1 is SGHRS and CDR2 YFSETQ. The sample consisted of memory CD4+ T cells sorted from blood. Subset here: CD45RA-negative fraction. The sequence was obtained from a woman in her 30s in good health. This sequence joins TRBV5-1 and TRBJ1-1, with 8 bases identical to TRBD1. The CDR3 DNA reads TGCGCCAGCAGCCCTCAACAGGGGGTTGAAGCTTTCTTT. Its protein is CASSPQQGVEAFF.